This entry features one T cell receptor (beta chain) sequence. What it binds is unknown. The V end was cut by 0 bases, the J end by 2 bases, with 11 bases between. This CDR3 contains 15 residues. CDR1 and CDR2 (germline): SGDLS, YYNGEE. Analysis merged second doses at about 4 or about 12 weeks. The sample comes from a study of T cell responses to AZD1222 COVID-19 vaccine. Study outcomes and limitations: Reportedly, nearly half the spike-specific TCRs target unmutated variant regions. Among the donors, most were white British and more were female, and clonal diversity was possibly underestimated.

Assay: immunoSEQ multiplex PCR; the TCRdb copy retains only in-frame clones and omits some. This table has 90,000 to 150,000 clones, roughly 87% appearing once. The material was peripheral blood, obtained 28 days after the second AZD1222 dose. The chain joins TRBV9 to TRBJ1-1; possible D gene TRBD1, 5 bases. The origin of this receptor is an adult who received the AZD1222 COVID-19 vaccine. In DNA form, the CDR3 reads TGTGCCAGCAGCGTAGATCAGACAGCCAACACTGAAGCTTTCTTT. Its protein product is CASSVDQTANTEAFF.